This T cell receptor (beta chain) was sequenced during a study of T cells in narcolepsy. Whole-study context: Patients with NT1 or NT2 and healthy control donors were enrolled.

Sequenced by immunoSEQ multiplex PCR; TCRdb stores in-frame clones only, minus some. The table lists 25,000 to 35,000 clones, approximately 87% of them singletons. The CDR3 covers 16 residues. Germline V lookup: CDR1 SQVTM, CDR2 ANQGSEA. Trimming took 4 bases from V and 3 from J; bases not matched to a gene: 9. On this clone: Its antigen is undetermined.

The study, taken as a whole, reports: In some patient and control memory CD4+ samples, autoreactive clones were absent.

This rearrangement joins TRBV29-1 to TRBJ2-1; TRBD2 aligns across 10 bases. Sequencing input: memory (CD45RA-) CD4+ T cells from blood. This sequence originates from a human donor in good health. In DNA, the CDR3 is TGCAGCGTTGCATCGCCGGGACTAGCGAACTACAATGAGCAGTTCTTC. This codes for CSVASPGLANYNEQFF.